This TCR beta chain comes out of a study of cytomegalovirus exposure and HLA in healthy donors. Concerning this clone: Its antigen is not known.

Using immunoSEQ multiplex PCR, the repertoire was profiled, and TCRdb retains in-frame clones only, with some absent. The data show fewer than 250,000 clones, approximately 87% seen once. The donors were in the 120-subject validation cohort, distinct from the approximately 700-subject first cohort. The study, taken as a whole, reports: While the bulk of TCR sequences proved rare, some public TCRs turned up in many donors. According to a subsequent analysis, TCR clusters identified in the first cohort showed a tendency to co-occur across the roughly 130 validation repertoires. Researchers catalogued over 150 TCR beta chains as cytomegalovirus-associated.

The CDR3 has 14 residues. Per the germline V gene, CDR1 is LNHDA and CDR2 is SQIVND (reference sequence). Trimming took 4 bases from V and 2 from J, leaving 12 bases between them. Material: PBMCs. The clonotype was recovered from a woman aged 18 to 35 in good health and CMV-seronegative. V and J are TRBV19 and TRBJ2-7; D perhaps matches TRBD2 (7 bases). The CDR3 loop is CASSTKGGAYEQYF. The CDR3 nucleotides read TGTGCCAGTAGTACCAAAGGGGGGGCCTACGAGCAGTACTTC.